The sequence of this T cell receptor (beta chain) was determined in a study of T cells expressing NK-cell markers. This CDR3 spans 13 amino acids. Germline V CDR1 and CDR2: MNHEY, SMNVEV (reference sequence). TCRdb re-called the 5' RACE reads; one entry per CDR3 protein, DNA not given. This table holds roughly 160,000 distinct CDR3 sequences. Findings and caveats of the study: HCMV specificity of the expanded NKG2C+ T cell clones was not established.

A note on this clonotype: The target antigen is unknown.

This clonotype was obtained from a man between 18 and 69 years old in good health. The rearrangement joins TRBV27 to TRBJ1-1; the D call from TCRdb, TRBD1, cannot be confirmed without DNA. Sequencing was carried out using blood T cells: a sorted CD56 or NKG2C T cell subset, CD4+ or CD8+ T cells, or bulk PBMC T cells (not recorded which). CDR3 loop: CASSPGGYTEAFF.